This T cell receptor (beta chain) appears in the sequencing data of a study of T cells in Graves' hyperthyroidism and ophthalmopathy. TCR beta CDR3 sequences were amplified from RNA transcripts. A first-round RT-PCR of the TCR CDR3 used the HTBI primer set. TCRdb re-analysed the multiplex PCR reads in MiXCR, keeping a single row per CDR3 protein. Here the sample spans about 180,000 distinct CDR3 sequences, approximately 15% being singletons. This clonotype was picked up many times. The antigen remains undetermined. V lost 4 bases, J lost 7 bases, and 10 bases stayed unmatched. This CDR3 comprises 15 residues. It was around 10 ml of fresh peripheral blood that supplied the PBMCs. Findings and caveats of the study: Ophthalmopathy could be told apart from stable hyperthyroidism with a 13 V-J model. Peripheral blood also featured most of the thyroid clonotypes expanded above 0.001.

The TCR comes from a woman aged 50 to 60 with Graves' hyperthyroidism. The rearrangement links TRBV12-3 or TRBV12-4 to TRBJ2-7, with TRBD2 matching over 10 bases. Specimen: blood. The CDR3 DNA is TGTGCCAGCAGTTCTAGCGGGGGCCGTCTGGGGGAGCAGTACTTC. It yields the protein CASSSSGGRLGEQYF.